This T cell receptor (beta chain) was retrieved from a study of human T cells and chemical hapten exposure. Overall study: Weekly administration of diphenylcyclopropenone to the scalp of patients continued throughout the roughly 25-week study.

MiXCR was run by TCRdb on the RACE reads, yielding one entry per CDR3 protein. In the table there are approximately 260,000 distinct CDR3 sequences, about 9% of which are singletons. Time point defined: pre-sensitization, week 0. Regarding treatment: therapeutic diphenylcyclopropenone sensitization with weekly scalp DPC. A few counts support this clonotype. This receptor was identified in a woman aged 40 to 49 with alopecia areata. Some clones in this sample may be carry-over from other donors' samples. The sequenced sample was whole blood, obtained in connection with sensitization to the hapten diphenylcyclopropenone (DPC).

The CDR3 reads CSAKGGLARDTQYF. The CDR3, as DNA: TGCAGTGCCAAGGGCGGACTAGCCCGCGATACGCAGTATTTT. This sequence joins TRBV20-1 and TRBJ2-3, with 8 bases lining up with TRBD2. The CDR3 totals 14 residues. V was pared by 6 bases and J by 6 bases, with 11 bases of the junction left unmatched. Looked up from germline, CDR1 is DFQATT and CDR2 is SNEGSKA (reference sequence).